This TCR beta chain was profiled in a study of cytomegalovirus exposure and HLA in healthy donors. Donors were ostensibly healthy at sampling, although undocumented immune exposures were probable. The CDR3 consists of 14 residues. V was clipped by 5 bases and J by 4 bases; unmatched bases: 6. Germline CDR1 reads MNHEY; CDR2 reads SMNVEV (reference sequence). Both 60 Vbeta primers and 13 Jbeta primers went into the PCR. Generated by immunoSEQ multiplex PCR, the TCRdb table keeps only in-frame clones and is missing some. The sample contains over 150,000 clones, 70% to 85% of which appear only once. What was sequenced was PBMCs. This receptor was obtained from a girl aged 2-10 years in good health and CMV-seropositive. The genes are TRBV27 and TRBJ1-1; 8 bases are a match to TRBD1. CDR3 residues: CASSLRGRVTEAFF. In DNA, the CDR3 is TGTGCCAGCAGTCTCAGGGGGCGGGTCACTGAAGCTTTCTTT.